This T cell receptor (beta chain) was obtained from a study of identical twins. In TCRdb, the 5' RACE reads were re-called with MiXCR into one record per CDR3 protein. The sample consists of just under 650,000 distinct CDR3 sequences, 7% to 7.5% of them appearing once. Germline V gene data show CDR1 as SEHNR and CDR2 as FQNEAQ (reference sequence). The CDR3 runs to 15 residues. V lost 1 base and J lost 0, with 7 bases in between. There are many counts of this clonotype. The sample was also reused in another study, on yellow fever vaccine responses in identical twins.

The material sequenced was PBMCs. This TCR was recovered from a woman aged 18-29 years in good health. This chain uses TRBV7-9 with TRBJ1-5; D unresolved. The CDR3 loop reads CASSLEGNSNQPQHF. CDR3 DNA sequence: TGTGCCAGCAGCTTAGAAGGGAATAGCAATCAGCCCCAGCATTTT.